This is a list of T cell receptor beta chains from one sample in a study of blood T cell repertoires in COVID-19. The assay was immunoSEQ multiplex PCR, and TCRdb's table has in-frame clones only and misses some. The sample shows about 240,000 clones, about 85% of them seen only once. Sequenced: peripheral blood. The source is an older woman with active or convalescent COVID-19. Both conserved end residues are part of each CDR3. Fields, in order: J gene, D gene, clone size, V gene, CDR3 protein, CDR3 DNA. The D gene is left open where the match is weak. Expanded clones get a size class; other rows say once, few or many, or leave the size out.

>TRBJ2-1|NA|NA|TRBV27
CASSLGQAYNEQFF
TGTGCCAGCAGTTTGGGTCAGGCCTACAATGAGCAGTTCTTC
>TRBJ1-6|TRBD1|NA|TRBV3-1/TRBV3-2
CASHWTGGNSPLHF
TGTGCCAGCCACTGGACAGGGGGGAATTCACCCCTCCACTTT
>TRBJ1-4|NA|NA|TRBV6-1
CASSERGQGSPPNEKLFF
TGTGCCAGCAGTGAAAGAGGTCAGGGGTCTCCTCCAAATGAAAAACTGTTTTTT
>TRBJ2-1|NA|once|TRBV10-3
CAISGSPARDEQFF
TGTGCCATCAGTGGGTCTCCGGCGAGGGATGAGCAGTTCTTC
>TRBJ1-3|NA|NA|TRBV3-1/TRBV3-2
CASSQNGGGSSGNTIYF
TGTGCCAGCAGCCAAAATGGGGGGGGAAGTTCTGGAAACACCATATATTTT
>TRBJ2-7|TRBD1|NA|TRBV9
CASSAEGTGAHEQYF
TGTGCCAGCAGCGCGGAGGGGACAGGGGCCCACGAGCAGTACTTC
>TRBJ2-3|TRBD2|NA|TRBV3-1/TRBV3-2
CASSQVAGLTDTQYF
TGTGCCAGCAGCCAAGTAGCGGGACTCACAGATACGCAGTATTTT
>TRBJ1-1|TRBD1|NA|TRBV5-1
CASSLDSSGTDEAFF
TGCGCCAGCAGCTTGGATTCTTCCGGGACAGATGAAGCTTTCTTT
>TRBJ1-1|NA|few|TRBV10-1
CASSESGGEAFF
TGCGCCAGCAGTGAGTCTGGCGGTGAAGCTTTCTTT
>TRBJ2-1|NA|NA|TRBV6-5
CASSTLGGAYNEQFF
TGTGCCAGCAGTACCTTAGGGGGGGCGTACAATGAGCAGTTCTTC
>TRBJ2-3|TRBD2|NA|TRBV5-1
CASSEEGLAGVDTQYF
TGCGCCAGCAGCGAGGAGGGACTAGCGGGAGTGGATACGCAGTATTTT
>TRBJ1-1|NA|NA|TRBV2
CASSEAAAGGWRGTEAFF
TGTGCCAGCAGTGAAGCGGCTGCGGGGGGCTGGAGGGGCACTGAAGCTTTCTTT
>TRBJ1-2|NA|NA|TRBV3-1/TRBV3-2
CASSQVGQVYGYTF
TGTGCCAGCAGCCAAGTGGGGCAGGTCTATGGCTACACCTTC
>TRBJ1-1|NA|NA|TRBV6-5
CASTPNRLNTEAFF
TGTGCCAGCACTCCCAACAGACTAAACACTGAAGCTTTCTTT
>TRBJ2-7|NA|few|TRBV19
CASSIGAERLYEQYF
TGTGCCAGTAGTATAGGGGCGGAGAGACTATACGAGCAGTACTTC
>TRBJ1-6|NA|NA|TRBV11-3
CASSVQGGSGNSPLHF
TGTGCCAGCAGCGTACAGGGCGGCTCCGGTAATTCACCCCTCCACTTT
>TRBJ1-2|NA|NA|TRBV28
CASSPSPFAKGYTF
TGTGCCAGCAGTCCTAGCCCCTTTGCTAAGGGCTACACCTTC
>TRBJ2-7|TRBD2|NA|TRBV11-3
CASSWGTNSYEQYF
TGTGCCAGCAGCTGGGGGACTAACTCCTACGAGCAGTACTTC
>TRBJ2-5|TRBD2|NA|TRBV2
CASSRTSGTQETQYF
TGTGCCAGCAGTAGGACTAGCGGGACCCAGGAGACCCAGTACTTC
>TRBJ2-1|NA|NA|TRBV7-9
CASSLSGQFTTNEQFF
TGTGCCAGCAGCTTAAGCGGGCAGTTTACCACCAATGAGCAGTTCTTC
>TRBJ1-2|NA|NA|TRBV6-5
CASSYSGGSGGYTF
TGTGCCAGCAGTTACTCTGGGGGGTCAGGAGGCTACACCTTC
>TRBJ1-6|NA|NA|TRBV5-6
CASSGLTGNLANSPLHF
TGTGCCAGCAGCGGACTTACAGGGAATTTGGCTAATTCACCCCTCCACTTT
>TRBJ2-5|TRBD2|NA|TRBV5-1
CASSFWTSGGAETQYF
TGCGCCAGCAGCTTTTGGACTAGCGGGGGGGCAGAGACCCAGTACTTC
>TRBJ2-6|NA|NA|TRBV4-1
CASSPGPGASGANVLTF
TGCGCCAGCAGTCCGGGCCCTGGGGCTTCTGGGGCCAACGTCCTGACTTTC
>TRBJ1-1|NA|NA|TRBV7-2
CASSPGTPRGEAFF
TGTGCCAGCAGCCCCGGGACTCCTCGGGGTGAAGCTTTCTTT
>TRBJ1-6|TRBD1|NA|TRBV5-1
CASSSGQDSPLHF
TGCGCCAGCAGCTCGGGACAGGACTCACCCCTCCACTTT
>TRBJ1-6|NA|once|TRBV28
CASSPLGRRDYNSPLHF
TGTGCCAGCAGTCCCCTTGGGCGGAGGGACTATAATTCACCCCTCCACTTT
>TRBJ1-1|TRBD1|NA|TRBV27
CASSRQGGNTEAFF
TGTGCCAGCAGTAGACAGGGGGGGAACACTGAAGCTTTCTTT
>TRBJ1-2|TRBD1|NA|TRBV29-1
CTVDRTGADYGYTF
TGCACCGTAGATAGGACAGGGGCGGACTATGGCTACACCTTC
>TRBJ2-2|NA|NA|TRBV9
CASSVARFANTGELFF
TGTGCCAGCAGCGTAGCTAGATTCGCGAACACCGGGGAGCTGTTTTTT
>TRBJ1-5|TRBD1|NA|TRBV6-6
CASTTGGVNQPQHF
TGTGCCAGCACGACAGGGGGCGTCAATCAGCCCCAGCATTTT
>TRBJ2-2|NA|NA|TRBV7-2
CASSFSGNTGELFF
TGTGCCAGCAGCTTTAGCGGGAACACCGGGGAGCTGTTTTTT
>TRBJ1-5|TRBD1|NA|TRBV19
CASSPGTGGSRNQPQHF
TGTGCCAGTAGTCCGGGGACAGGGGGCTCTCGCAATCAGCCCCAGCATTTT
>TRBJ1-5|NA|few|TRBV28
CASRYDPGNRNQPQHF
TGTGCCAGCAGATATGACCCAGGGAATCGGAATCAGCCCCAGCATTTT
>TRBJ2-7|TRBD2|NA|TRBV5-8
CASSLGLAGSYEQYF
TGTGCCAGCAGCTTGGGACTAGCGGGGTCCTACGAGCAGTACTTC
>TRBJ2-7|TRBD2|NA|TRBV3-1/TRBV3-2
CASRTSGNYEQYF
TGTGCCAGCCGGACTAGCGGGAACTACGAGCAGTACTTC
>TRBJ2-6|TRBD2|NA|TRBV11-2
CASSLLAGVPGANVLTF
TGTGCCAGCAGCTTACTAGCGGGAGTCCCCGGGGCCAACGTCCTGACTTTC
>TRBJ2-7|NA|many|TRBV29-1
CSVRQETYEQYF
TGCAGCGTTCGACAGGAAACCTACGAGCAGTACTTC
>TRBJ2-2|TRBD2|NA|TRBV28
CASSLGGRAGELFF
TGTGCCAGCAGTTTAGGGGGGAGGGCCGGGGAGCTGTTTTTT
>TRBJ2-1|TRBD2|NA|TRBV9
CASSARGAGGADNEQFF
TGTGCCAGCAGCGCCCGGGGCGCGGGGGGCGCTGACAATGAGCAGTTCTTC
>TRBJ2-7|NA|NA|TRBV5-1
CASRAGTPYEQYF
TGCGCCAGCAGGGCCGGGACTCCTTACGAGCAGTACTTC
>TRBJ1-5|NA|NA|TRBV10-1
CASSPHPRNPSNQPQHF
TGCGCCAGCAGTCCCCATCCGAGGAATCCTAGCAATCAGCCCCAGCATTTT
>TRBJ1-6|NA|NA|TRBV7-8
CASSRWDWTINSPLHF
TGTGCCAGCAGCAGGTGGGACTGGACGATAAATTCACCCCTCCACTTT